The 7 T cell receptor beta chains below all came from one sample that was sequenced in a study of identical twins. TCRdb fed the 5' RACE reads into MiXCR, producing one record per CDR3 protein. The sample consists of 1.5 million to 2 million distinct CDR3 sequences, more than 30% of them appearing once. The sequencing sample was made of cord blood. Every receptor here comes from a newborn girl in good health.

A word on this clonotype: The junction does not match germline at one end; this may be a read error. The chain uses TRBV6-5 and TRBJ2-7; tentatively, D is TRBD2 (6 bases). Germline loops: CDR1 MNHEY, CDR2 SVGAGI. This CDR3 is 14 amino acids long. CDR3 nucleotides: TGTGCCAGCAGTTACCGGGAGCCCCCTTACGAGCACTACTTC. As protein: CASSYREPPYEHYF.

This chain joins TRBV7-9 and TRBJ1-4; D unclear. Trimming removed 3 bases at V and 2 bases at J, with 13 bases between. Germline CDR1 and CDR2: SEHNR and FQNEAQ (reference sequence). CDR3 length equals 16 residues. CDR3 sequence reads: CASSFAQSRTNEKLFF. CDR3 DNA: TGTGCCAGCAGCTTCGCCCAGAGTCGGACTAATGAAAAACTGTTTTTT.

The V and J genes are TRBV27 and TRBJ1-2, with 7 positions matching TRBD1. Germline V gene data show CDR1 as MNHEY and CDR2 as SMNVEV (reference sequence). The J segment lost 8 bases and the V segment lost 0 bases, leaving 6 bases of the junction unmatched. The CDR3 loop spans 14 amino acids. CDR3 region: CASSLSGTAGGYTF. CDR3 nucleotide sequence: TGTGCCAGCAGTTTATCCGGGACAGCAGGCGGCTACACCTTC.

The J gene is TRBJ1-5, the V gene TRBV4-1; a possible D gene is TRBD1 (5 bases). V lost 2 bases, J lost 3 bases, and 8 bases lay in between. In germline, CDR1 is MGHRA, CDR2 YSYEKL. The CDR3 contains 14 residues. Here the CDR3 DNA reads TGCGCCAGCAGCCAACCGGGGCTCAATCAGCCCCAGCATTTT. Translation: CASSQPGLNQPQHF.

This rearrangement joins TRBV27 to TRBJ2-1, with 11 bases that match TRBD2. The CDR3 has 14 amino acids. Germline assignment: CDR1 MNHEY and CDR2 SMNVEV (reference sequence). The junction had 2 bases not matched to a gene; V was cut back by 6 bases and J by 4 bases. The CDR3, as DNA: TGTGCCAGCAGGATAGCGGGGGGGTACAATGAGCAGTTCTTC. Protein product: CASRIAGGYNEQFF.

The chain joins TRBV5-1 to TRBJ1-1, with 7 bases matching TRBD1. Germline CDR1 is SGHRS and CDR2 is YFSETQ. V was clipped by 0 bases and J by 0 bases; unmatched bases: 5. There are 16 residues in the CDR3. The CDR3 DNA follows: TGCGCCAGCAGCTTGGCAAGGGGGCACATGAACACTGAAGCTTTCTTT. Translating it yields CASSLARGHMNTEAFF. The complete variable domain, with remaining parts taken from reference TRBV5-1 and TRBJ1-1, reads KAGVTQTPRYLIKTRGQQVTLSCSPISGHRSVSWYQQTPGQGLQFLFEYFSETQRNKGNFPGRFSGRQFSNSRSEMNVSTLELGDSALYLCASSLARGHMNTEAFFGQGTRLTVV.

This chain uses TRBV28 with TRBJ2-7; 10 positions match TRBD1. Trimming removed 5 bases from V and 3 bases from J; junction bases left unmatched: 4. This CDR3 region has 14 residues. Germline V gene data show CDR1 as MDHEN and CDR2 as SYDVKM. The CDR3 spells CASSRWTGGYEQYF. Here the CDR3 DNA reads TGTGCCAGCAGTCGATGGACAGGGGGCTACGAGCAGTACTTC. Filled out from reference TRBV28 and TRBJ2-7, the complete variable domain reads DVKVTQSSRYLVKRTGEKVFLECVQDMDHENMFWYRQDPGLGLRLIYFSYDVKMKEKGDIPEGYSVSREKKERFSLILESASTNQTSMYLCASSRWTGGYEQYFGPGTRLTVT.